Reported below is one T cell receptor (beta chain). The target antigen is unknown. It was with a sample-barcoded 5' primer and a J-beta primer mix that a second PCR of about 7 to 12 cycles was run. Per sample, CDR3-containing paired-end reads numbered at least 2.5 million. Each CDR3 protein is one row after TCRdb ran MiXCR on the 5' RACE reads. The profile covers some 1.4 million distinct CDR3 sequences, with 42% appearing a single time and roughly 7.7% taken by the ten largest. The CDR3 is 15 residues long. The V gene's germline CDR1 is SGHRS and CDR2 YFSETQ. Trimming cost V 4 bases and J 3 bases, with 16 bases left between them. This record comes from a study of blood T cells in healthy people across ages. Overall study findings and caveats: Significant beta diversity loss was already apparent by age around 40, declining roughly linearly.

Sequences were obtained from blood. This TCR derives from a woman between 18 and 29 years old in good health. The J gene is TRBJ1-1, the V gene TRBV5-1; possible D gene TRBD1, 5 bases. CDR3 sequence reads: CASSAPGGEDTEAFF. CDR3 bases: TGCGCCAGCAGCGCTCCTGGGGGGGAGGACACTGAAGCTTTCTTT.